Listed below are T cell receptor beta chains from one sample, sequenced in a study of blood T cell repertoires in COVID-19. TCRdb's table, derived via immunoSEQ multiplex PCR, lists solely in-frame clones and lacks some. The table shows roughly 290,000 clones, with 90% occurring only once. Sequencing was done on a sample of PBMCs or T cells enriched from blood (not recorded which). These receptors all stem from a woman in her late teens or twenties with acute COVID-19. The CDR3 runs from the conserved cysteine through the conserved F or W. Fields, in order: D gene, J gene, V gene, clone size, CDR3 DNA, CDR3 protein. The D gene is left open where the match is weak. Part of the rows lack a size; the others show once, few, many or a class for expanded clones.

D: NA; J: TRBJ1-2; V: TRBV30; size: few; DNA: TGTGCCTGGAGAGCGCCTCCTCGGGATGGCTACACCTTC; CDR3: CAWRAPPRDGYTF
D: NA; J: TRBJ1-1; V: TRBV28; size: NA; DNA: TGTGCCAGCAGTTTAACAAACACTGAAGCTTTCTTT; CDR3: CASSLTNTEAFF
D: TRBD1; J: TRBJ1-6; V: TRBV4-3; size: once; DNA: TGCGCCAGCAGCGGAAACAGGGGGCCTAGTAATTCACCCCTCCACTTT; CDR3: CASSGNRGPSNSPLHF
D: NA; J: TRBJ2-7; V: TRBV27; size: NA; DNA: TGTGCCAGCAGTTTACGGGGAAAGGGCTACGAGCAGTACTTC; CDR3: CASSLRGKGYEQYF
D: NA; J: TRBJ1-1; V: TRBV15; size: NA; DNA: TGTGCCACCAGCAGAGGGTCATTCAGTGGGCGAGGGATGAACACTGAAGCTTTCTTT; CDR3: CATSRGSFSGRGMNTEAFF
D: NA; J: TRBJ2-7; V: TRBV2; size: NA; DNA: TGTGCCAGCAGTGAACAAGGGGCTGGGTACGAGCAGTACTTC; CDR3: CASSEQGAGYEQYF
D: NA; J: TRBJ2-2; V: TRBV27; size: once; DNA: TGTGCCAGCAGCTATGGCAGGACCGGGGAGCTGTTTTTT; CDR3: CASSYGRTGELFF
D: TRBD1; J: TRBJ2-6; V: TRBV19; size: NA; DNA: TGTGCCAGTACATATTTGAGGACAGGGGTTTCTGGGGCCAACGTCCTGACTTTC; CDR3: CASTYLRTGVSGANVLTF
D: NA; J: TRBJ2-7; V: TRBV20-1; size: NA; DNA: TGCAGTGCTAGTGGGCCTAGAGGTGTGCAGTACTTC; CDR3: CSASGPRGVQYF
D: NA; J: TRBJ1-4; V: TRBV18; size: NA; DNA: TGTGCCAGCTCACCAAACAGGGTTTTCGAAAAACTGTTTTTT; CDR3: CASSPNRVFEKLFF
D: TRBD1; J: TRBJ2-7; V: TRBV27; size: NA; DNA: TGTGCCAGCAGTTTACAGGGGGCTCTGGGGTACGAGCAGTACTTC; CDR3: CASSLQGALGYEQYF
D: NA; J: TRBJ1-2; V: TRBV5-4; size: few; DNA: TGTGCCAGCAGCTTGGAGCCAGGGGAGTGGCGAGGCTACACCTTC; CDR3: CASSLEPGEWRGYTF
D: TRBD1; J: TRBJ1-4; V: TRBV18; size: once; DNA: TGTGCCAGCTCACCTGGACAGGGCGAAAAACTGTTTTTT; CDR3: CASSPGQGEKLFF
D: TRBD2; J: TRBJ2-1; V: TRBV6-1; size: NA; DNA: TGTGCCAGCAGTGTCAACTTACTAGCGGCCATTAACAATGAGCAGTTCTTC; CDR3: CASSVNLLAAINNEQFF
D: TRBD1; J: TRBJ2-5; V: TRBV11-2; size: NA; DNA: TGTGCCAGCAGCTTCGGCAGGGGGCGTGAGACCCAGTACTTC; CDR3: CASSFGRGRETQYF
D: TRBD2; J: TRBJ2-7; V: TRBV5-1; size: NA; DNA: TGCGCCAGCAGCTTGTGGAGCGGGGAGCGCTACGAGCAGTACTTC; CDR3: CASSLWSGERYEQYF
D: NA; J: TRBJ2-5; V: TRBV25-1; size: NA; DNA: TGTGCCAGCAGTGGGGGTTGGGGCGAGACCCAGTACTTC; CDR3: CASSGGWGETQYF
D: NA; J: TRBJ2-1; V: TRBV5-1; size: NA; DNA: TGCGCCAGCAGCTTGGTAGTTTCCTCCTACAATGAGCAGTTCTTC; CDR3: CASSLVVSSYNEQFF
D: NA; J: TRBJ2-7; V: TRBV9; size: NA; DNA: TGTGCCAGCAGCGTCATGGACAACGGGGAGCAGTACTTC; CDR3: CASSVMDNGEQYF
D: TRBD1; J: TRBJ1-5; V: TRBV6-2/TRBV6-3; size: NA; DNA: TGTGCCAGCAGCCTAGGGACAGAGATTAGCAATCAGCCCCAGCATTTT; CDR3: CASSLGTEISNQPQHF
D: TRBD2; J: TRBJ2-1; V: TRBV15; size: NA; DNA: TGTGCCACCACCGAGGTGGGACTAGCCCGACGCAATGAGCAGTTCTTC; CDR3: CATTEVGLARRNEQFF
D: NA; J: TRBJ2-7; V: TRBV19; size: NA; DNA: TGTGCCAGTAGTACCACGACAGCGGGTATTTCTTACGAGCAGTACTTC; CDR3: CASSTTTAGISYEQYF
D: NA; J: TRBJ2-5; V: TRBV7-2; size: NA; DNA: TGTGCCAGCAGCTTACTGGAGACCCAGTACTTC; CDR3: CASSLLETQYF
D: TRBD1; J: TRBJ2-2; V: TRBV4-3; size: NA; DNA: TGCGCCAGCAGCCAGGGGACAGGGTGGAGGGACACCGGGGAGCTGTTTTTT; CDR3: CASSQGTGWRDTGELFF
D: NA; J: TRBJ2-7; V: TRBV13; size: NA; DNA: TGTGCCAGCAGCTTACTGGCAGCGCATTCCTACGAGCAGTACTTC; CDR3: CASSLLAAHSYEQYF
D: TRBD2; J: TRBJ2-2; V: TRBV13; size: NA; DNA: TGTGCCAGCAGCTTAGTAGCGGGAGATGGTACCGGGGAGCTGTTTTTT; CDR3: CASSLVAGDGTGELFF
D: TRBD2; J: TRBJ2-1; V: TRBV11-2; size: NA; DNA: TGTGCCAGCAGCCTAGATGGCGGGAGCTCCTACAATGAGCAGTTCTTC; CDR3: CASSLDGGSSYNEQFF
D: TRBD1; J: TRBJ1-1; V: TRBV5-1; size: once; DNA: TGCGCCAGCAGTTTTATAAGGGGGCAAGACACTGAAGCTTTCTTT; CDR3: CASSFIRGQDTEAFF
D: TRBD2; J: TRBJ2-6; V: TRBV7-8; size: NA; DNA: TGTGCCAGCAGCGAGGGACTAGCGCTAAGCTCTGGGGCCAACGTCCTGACTTTC; CDR3: CASSEGLALSSGANVLTF
D: TRBD2; J: TRBJ2-7; V: TRBV6-5; size: NA; DNA: TGTGCCAGCAGTCGTCTAGCGGGAGGCTACGAGCAGTACTTC; CDR3: CASSRLAGGYEQYF
D: NA; J: TRBJ1-3; V: TRBV3-1/TRBV3-2; size: NA; DNA: TGTGCCAGCAGCCAAGCGAGGAGCACTGGAAACACCATATATTTT; CDR3: CASSQARSTGNTIYF
D: TRBD1; J: TRBJ2-5; V: TRBV11-2; size: NA; DNA: TGTGCCAGCAGCCCAAGGACAGGCGCCGGTCAAGAGACCCAGTACTTC; CDR3: CASSPRTGAGQETQYF
D: NA; J: TRBJ1-3; V: TRBV4-1; size: NA; DNA: TGCGCCAGCAGCCAAGTGTCGCGTACCCCCTCTGGAAACACCATATATTTT; CDR3: CASSQVSRTPSGNTIYF
D: TRBD2; J: TRBJ2-1; V: TRBV11-2; size: once; DNA: TGTGCCAGCAGCTGGCCCCTTAGCGGGAGGGACACCTACAATGAGCAGTTCTTC; CDR3: CASSWPLSGRDTYNEQFF
D: NA; J: TRBJ2-3; V: TRBV7-9; size: NA; DNA: TGTGCCAGCAGCCCCAGGGGGGGGGTTAGCGGGACTTCTCATTATACGCAGTATTTT; CDR3: CASSPRGGVSGTSHYTQYF
D: NA; J: TRBJ2-7; V: TRBV5-1; size: once; DNA: TGCGCCAGCAGCCTAGGGGACTCAAGGTCCTACGAGCAGTACTTC; CDR3: CASSLGDSRSYEQYF